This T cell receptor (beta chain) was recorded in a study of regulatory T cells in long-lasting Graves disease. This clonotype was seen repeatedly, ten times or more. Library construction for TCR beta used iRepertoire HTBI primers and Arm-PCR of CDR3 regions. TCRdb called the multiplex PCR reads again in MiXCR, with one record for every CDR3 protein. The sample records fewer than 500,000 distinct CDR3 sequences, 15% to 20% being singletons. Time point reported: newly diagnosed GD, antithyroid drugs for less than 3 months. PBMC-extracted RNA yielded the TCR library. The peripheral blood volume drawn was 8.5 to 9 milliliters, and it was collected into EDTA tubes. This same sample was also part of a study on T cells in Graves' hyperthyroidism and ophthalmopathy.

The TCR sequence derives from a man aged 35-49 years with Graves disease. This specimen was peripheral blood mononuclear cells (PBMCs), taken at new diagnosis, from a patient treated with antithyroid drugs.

This CDR3 is CASRLNTGELFF. CDR3 coding DNA: TGTGCCAGCAGACTTAACACCGGGGAGCTGTTTTTT. The chain combines TRBV7-8 with TRBJ2-2; D is unclear. Trimming took 6 bases from V and 2 from J, leaving 4 bases between them. The CDR3 consists of 12 residues. Germline CDR1 is SGHVS and CDR2 is FQNEAQ. Full variable domain (rest looked up from reference TRBV7-8 and TRBJ2-2): GAGVSQSPRYKVAKRGQDVALRCDPISGHVSLFWYQQALGQGPEFLTYFQNEAQLDKSGLPSDRFFAERPEGSVSTLKIQRTQQEDSAVYLCASRLNTGELFFGEGSRLTVL.